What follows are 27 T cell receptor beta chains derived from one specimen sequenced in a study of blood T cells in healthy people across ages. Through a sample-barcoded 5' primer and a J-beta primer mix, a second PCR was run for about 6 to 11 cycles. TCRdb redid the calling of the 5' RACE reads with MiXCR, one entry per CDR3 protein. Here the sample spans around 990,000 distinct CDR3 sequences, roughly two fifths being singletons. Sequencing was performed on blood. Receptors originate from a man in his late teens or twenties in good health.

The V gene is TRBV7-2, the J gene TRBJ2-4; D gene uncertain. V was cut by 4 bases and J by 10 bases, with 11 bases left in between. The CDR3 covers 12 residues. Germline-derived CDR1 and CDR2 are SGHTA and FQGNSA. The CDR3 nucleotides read TGTGCCAGCAGCTCCCATAAAGGGATTCAGTACTTC. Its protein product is CASSSHKGIQYF.

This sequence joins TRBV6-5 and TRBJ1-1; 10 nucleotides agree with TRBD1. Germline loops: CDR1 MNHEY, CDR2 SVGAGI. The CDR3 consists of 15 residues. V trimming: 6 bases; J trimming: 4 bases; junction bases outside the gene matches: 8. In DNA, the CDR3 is TGTGCCAGCAGGATGGACAGGGGGGGTTTCACTGAAGCTTTCTTT. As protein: CASRMDRGGFTEAFF.

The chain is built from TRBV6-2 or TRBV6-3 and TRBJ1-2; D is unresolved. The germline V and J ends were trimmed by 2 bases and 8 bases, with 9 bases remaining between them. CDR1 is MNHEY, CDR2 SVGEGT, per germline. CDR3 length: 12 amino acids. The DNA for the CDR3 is TGTGCCAGCAGTTACCCAGTTGGGGGCTACACCTTC. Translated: CASSYPVGGYTF.

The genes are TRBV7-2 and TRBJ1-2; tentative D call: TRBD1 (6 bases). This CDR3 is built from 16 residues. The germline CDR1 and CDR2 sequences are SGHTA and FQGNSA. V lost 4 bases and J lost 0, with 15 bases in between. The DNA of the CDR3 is TGTGCCAGCAGCTCTCCCCCGGACAGAGCTAACTATGGCTACACCTTC. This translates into CASSSPPDRANYGYTF.

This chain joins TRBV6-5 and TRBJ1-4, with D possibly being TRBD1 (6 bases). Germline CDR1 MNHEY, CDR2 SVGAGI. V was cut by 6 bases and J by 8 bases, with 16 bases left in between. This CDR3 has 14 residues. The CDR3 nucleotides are TGTGCCAGCAGGGGAGACAGGATATTAGAAAAACTGTTTTTT. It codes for CASRGDRILEKLFF.

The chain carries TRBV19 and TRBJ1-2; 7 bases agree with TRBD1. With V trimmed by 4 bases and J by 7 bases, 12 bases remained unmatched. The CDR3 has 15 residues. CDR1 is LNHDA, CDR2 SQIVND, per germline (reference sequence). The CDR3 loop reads CASSTHRGAPSGYTF. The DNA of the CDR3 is TGTGCCAGTAGTACCCACAGGGGCGCGCCATCTGGCTACACCTTC.

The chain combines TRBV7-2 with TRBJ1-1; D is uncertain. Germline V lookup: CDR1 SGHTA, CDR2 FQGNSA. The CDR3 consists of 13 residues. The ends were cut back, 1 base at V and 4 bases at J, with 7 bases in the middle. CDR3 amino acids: CASSLEAVTEAFF. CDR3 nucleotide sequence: TGTGCCAGCAGCTTAGAGGCGGTCACTGAAGCTTTCTTT.

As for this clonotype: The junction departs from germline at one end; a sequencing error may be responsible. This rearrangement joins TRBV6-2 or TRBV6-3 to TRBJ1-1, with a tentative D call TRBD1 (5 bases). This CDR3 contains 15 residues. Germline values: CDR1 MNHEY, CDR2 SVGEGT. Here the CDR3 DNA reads TGTGCCGGCAGTTACTCCGCAGGGTGGAACACTGAAGCTTTCTTT. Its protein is CAGSYSAGWNTEAFF.

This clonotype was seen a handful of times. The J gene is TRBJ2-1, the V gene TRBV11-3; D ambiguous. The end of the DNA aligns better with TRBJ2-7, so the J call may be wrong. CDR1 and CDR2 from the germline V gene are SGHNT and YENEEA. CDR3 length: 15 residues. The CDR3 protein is CASSPFESSYNEQYF. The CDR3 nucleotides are TGTGCCAGCAGCCCTTTCGAAAGCTCCTACAATGAGCAGTACTTC.

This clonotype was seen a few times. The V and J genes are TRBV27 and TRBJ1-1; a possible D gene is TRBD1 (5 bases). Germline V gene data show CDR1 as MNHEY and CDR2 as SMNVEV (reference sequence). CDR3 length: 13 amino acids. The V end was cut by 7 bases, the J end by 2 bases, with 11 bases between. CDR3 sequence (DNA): TGTGCCAGCAACGCCAGGGCCAACACTGAAGCTTTCTTT. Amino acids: CASNARANTEAFF.

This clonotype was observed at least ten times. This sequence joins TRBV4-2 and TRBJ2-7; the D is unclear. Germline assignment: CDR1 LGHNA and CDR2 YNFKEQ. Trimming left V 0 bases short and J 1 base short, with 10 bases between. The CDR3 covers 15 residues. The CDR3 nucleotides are TGTGCCAGCAGCCAAGAGCGGTTCCCGTCCTACGAGCAGTACTTC. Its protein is CASSQERFPSYEQYF.

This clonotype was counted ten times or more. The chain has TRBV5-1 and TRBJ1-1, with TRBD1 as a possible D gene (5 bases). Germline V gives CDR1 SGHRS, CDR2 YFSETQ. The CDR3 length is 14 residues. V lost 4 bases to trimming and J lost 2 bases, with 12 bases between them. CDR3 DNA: TGCGCCAGCAGCCCGGGCGGGGGTAACACTGAAGCTTTCTTT. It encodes CASSPGGGNTEAFF.

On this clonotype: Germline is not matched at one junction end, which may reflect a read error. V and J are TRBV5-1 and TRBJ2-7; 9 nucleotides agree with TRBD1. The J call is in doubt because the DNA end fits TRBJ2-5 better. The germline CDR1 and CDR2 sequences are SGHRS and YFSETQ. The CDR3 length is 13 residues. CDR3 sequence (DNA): TGCGTCAGCAGCGGGGACAGGGAAGAGACCCAGTACTTC. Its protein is CVSSGDREETQYF.

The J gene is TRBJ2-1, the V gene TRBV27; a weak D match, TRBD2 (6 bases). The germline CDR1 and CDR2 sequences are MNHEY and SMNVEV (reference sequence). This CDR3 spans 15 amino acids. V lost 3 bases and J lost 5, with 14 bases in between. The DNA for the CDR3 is TGTGCCAGCAGTTTGGGAGTGGGGGGTCACAATGAGCAGTTCTTC. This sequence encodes CASSLGVGGHNEQFF.

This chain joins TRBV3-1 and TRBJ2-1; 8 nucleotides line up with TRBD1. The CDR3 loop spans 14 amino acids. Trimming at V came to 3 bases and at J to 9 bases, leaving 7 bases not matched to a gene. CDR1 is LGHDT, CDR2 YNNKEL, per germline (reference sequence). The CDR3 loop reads CASSQGDRGGEQFF. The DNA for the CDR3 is TGTGCCAGCAGCCAGGGTGACAGGGGAGGTGAGCAGTTCTTC.

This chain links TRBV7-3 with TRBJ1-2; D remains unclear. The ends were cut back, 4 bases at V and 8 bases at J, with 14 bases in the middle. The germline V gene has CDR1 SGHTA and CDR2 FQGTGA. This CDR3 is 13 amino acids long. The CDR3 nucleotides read TGTGCCAGCAGCTCCGCGGGTGGCGGGGGCTACACCTTC. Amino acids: CASSSAGGGGYTF.

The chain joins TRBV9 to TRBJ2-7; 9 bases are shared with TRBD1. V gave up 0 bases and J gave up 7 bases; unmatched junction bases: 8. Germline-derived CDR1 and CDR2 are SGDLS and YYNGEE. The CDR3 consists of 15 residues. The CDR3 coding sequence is TGTGCCAGCAGCGTAGGGGACAGGGACTACAATGAGCAGTACTTC. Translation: CASSVGDRDYNEQYF.

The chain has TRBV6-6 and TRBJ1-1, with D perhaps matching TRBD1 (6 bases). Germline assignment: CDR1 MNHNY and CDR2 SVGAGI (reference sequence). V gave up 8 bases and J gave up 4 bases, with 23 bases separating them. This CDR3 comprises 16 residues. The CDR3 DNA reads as TGTGCCAGCGACGAGGCAGGGGTAGGGTCGAGCACTGAAGCTTTCTTT. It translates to CASDEAGVGSSTEAFF.

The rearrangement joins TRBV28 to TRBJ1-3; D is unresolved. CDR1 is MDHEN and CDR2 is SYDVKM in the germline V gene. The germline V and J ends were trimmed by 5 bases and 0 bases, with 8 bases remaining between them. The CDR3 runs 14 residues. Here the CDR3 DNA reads TGTGCCAGCAGTCGCCGGAGCTCTGGAAACACCATATATTTT. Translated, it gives CASSRRSSGNTIYF.

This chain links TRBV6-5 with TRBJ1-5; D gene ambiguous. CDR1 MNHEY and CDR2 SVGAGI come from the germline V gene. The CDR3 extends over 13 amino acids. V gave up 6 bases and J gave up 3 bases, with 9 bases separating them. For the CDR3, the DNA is TGTGCCAGCAGAGTCAATGTCAATCAGCCCCAGCATTTT. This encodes CASRVNVNQPQHF.

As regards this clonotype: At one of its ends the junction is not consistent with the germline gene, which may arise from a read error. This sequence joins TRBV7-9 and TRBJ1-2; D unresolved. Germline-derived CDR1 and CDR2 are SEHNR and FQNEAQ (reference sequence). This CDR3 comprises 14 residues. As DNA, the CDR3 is TGTGCCGGCAGCTTAGCAGTCAGCCGGCCGGGCTACACCTTC. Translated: CAGSLAVSRPGYTF.

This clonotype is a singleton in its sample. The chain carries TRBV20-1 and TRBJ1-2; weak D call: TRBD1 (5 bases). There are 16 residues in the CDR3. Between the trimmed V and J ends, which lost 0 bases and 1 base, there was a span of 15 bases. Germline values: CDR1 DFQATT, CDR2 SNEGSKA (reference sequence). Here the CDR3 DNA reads TGCAGTGCTAGAGATCGAGCAGGGCCTATTAACTATGGCTACACCTTC. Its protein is CSARDRAGPINYGYTF.

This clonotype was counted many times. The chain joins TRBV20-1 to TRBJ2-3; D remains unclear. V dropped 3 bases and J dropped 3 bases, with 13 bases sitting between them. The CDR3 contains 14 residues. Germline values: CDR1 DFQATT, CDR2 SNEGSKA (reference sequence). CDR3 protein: CSASGSGGTDTQYF. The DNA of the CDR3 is TGCAGTGCTAGTGGGTCAGGTGGTACAGATACGCAGTATTTT.

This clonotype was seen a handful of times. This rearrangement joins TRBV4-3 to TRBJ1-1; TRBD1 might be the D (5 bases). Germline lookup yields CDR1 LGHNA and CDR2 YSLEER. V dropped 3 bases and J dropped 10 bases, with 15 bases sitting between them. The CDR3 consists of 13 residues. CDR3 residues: CASSQREGTGAFF. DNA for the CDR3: TGCGCCAGCAGCCAGCGGGAAGGGACCGGAGCTTTCTTT.

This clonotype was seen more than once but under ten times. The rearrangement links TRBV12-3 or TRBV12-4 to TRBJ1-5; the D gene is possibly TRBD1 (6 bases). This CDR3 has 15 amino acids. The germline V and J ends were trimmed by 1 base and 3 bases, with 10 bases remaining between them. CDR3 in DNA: TGTGCCAGCAGTTTAGTGGACAGTTACAATCAGCCCCAGCATTTT. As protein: CASSLVDSYNQPQHF.

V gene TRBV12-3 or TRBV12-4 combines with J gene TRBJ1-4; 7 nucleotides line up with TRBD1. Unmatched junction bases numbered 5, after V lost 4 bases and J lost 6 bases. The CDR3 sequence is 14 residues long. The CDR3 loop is CASSSSGGDEKLFF. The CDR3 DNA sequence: TGTGCCAGCAGTTCCTCAGGGGGGGATGAAAAACTGTTTTTT.

The CDR3 sequence: CASSQSSGGLTTNEKLFF. The CDR3 coding sequence is TGCGCCAGCAGCCAGTCTTCAGGAGGGTTAACAACTAATGAAAAACTGTTTTTT. The V call is TRBV4-3, the J call TRBJ1-4; D is uncertain. Germline assignment: CDR1 LGHNA and CDR2 YSLEER. Trimming cost V 3 bases and J 0 bases, with 17 bases left between them. The CDR3 consists of 18 residues.